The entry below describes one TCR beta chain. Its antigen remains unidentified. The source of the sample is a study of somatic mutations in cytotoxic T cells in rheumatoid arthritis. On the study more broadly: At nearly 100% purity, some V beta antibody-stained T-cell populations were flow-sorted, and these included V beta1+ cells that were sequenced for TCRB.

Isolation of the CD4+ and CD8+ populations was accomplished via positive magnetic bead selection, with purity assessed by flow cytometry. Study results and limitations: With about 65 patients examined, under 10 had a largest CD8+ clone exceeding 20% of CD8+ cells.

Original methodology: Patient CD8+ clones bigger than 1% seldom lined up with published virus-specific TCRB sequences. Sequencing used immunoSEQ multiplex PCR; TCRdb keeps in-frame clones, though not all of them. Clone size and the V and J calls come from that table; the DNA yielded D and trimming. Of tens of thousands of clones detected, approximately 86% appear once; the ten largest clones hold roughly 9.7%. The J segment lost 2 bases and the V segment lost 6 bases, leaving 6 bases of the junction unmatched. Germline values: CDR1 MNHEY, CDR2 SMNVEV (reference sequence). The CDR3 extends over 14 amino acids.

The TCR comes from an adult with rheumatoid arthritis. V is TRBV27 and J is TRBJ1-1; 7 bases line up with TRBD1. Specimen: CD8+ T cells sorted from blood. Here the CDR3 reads CASRPGTDNTEAFF. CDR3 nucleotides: TGTGCCAGCAGGCCCGGGACAGACAACACTGAAGCTTTCTTT.